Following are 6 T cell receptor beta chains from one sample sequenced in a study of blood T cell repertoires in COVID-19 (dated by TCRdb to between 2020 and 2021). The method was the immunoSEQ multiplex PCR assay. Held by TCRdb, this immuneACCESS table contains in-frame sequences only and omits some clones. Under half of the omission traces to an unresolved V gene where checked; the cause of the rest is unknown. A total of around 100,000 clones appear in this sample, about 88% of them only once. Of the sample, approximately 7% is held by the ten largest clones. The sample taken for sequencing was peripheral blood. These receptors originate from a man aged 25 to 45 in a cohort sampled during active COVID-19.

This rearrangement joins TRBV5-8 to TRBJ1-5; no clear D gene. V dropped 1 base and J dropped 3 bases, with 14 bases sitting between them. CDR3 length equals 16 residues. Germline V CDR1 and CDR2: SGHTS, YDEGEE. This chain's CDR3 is CASSLRGRGDNQPQHF. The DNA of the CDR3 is TGTGCCAGCAGCTTGCGAGGGCGCGGCGACAATCAGCCCCAGCATTTT.

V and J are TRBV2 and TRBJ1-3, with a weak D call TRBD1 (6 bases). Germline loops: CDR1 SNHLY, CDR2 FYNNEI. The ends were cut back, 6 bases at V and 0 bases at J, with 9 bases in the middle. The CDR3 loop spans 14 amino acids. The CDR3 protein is CASSIQGSGNTIYF. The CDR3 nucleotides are TGTGCCAGCAGCATACAGGGCTCTGGAAACACCATATATTTT.

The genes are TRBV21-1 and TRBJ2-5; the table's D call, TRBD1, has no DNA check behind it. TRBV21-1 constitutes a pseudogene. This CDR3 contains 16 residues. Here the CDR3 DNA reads TGTGCCAGCAGTCTGAGCACGGGACAGGGGGCAGAGACCCAGTACTTC. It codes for CASSLSTGQGAETQYF.

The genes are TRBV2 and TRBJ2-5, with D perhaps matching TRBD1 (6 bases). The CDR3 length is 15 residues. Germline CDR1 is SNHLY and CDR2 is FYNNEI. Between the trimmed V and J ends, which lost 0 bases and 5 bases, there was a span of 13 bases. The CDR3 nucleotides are TGTGCCAGCAGTGAAGCGGGCAGGGGAATGGAGACCCAGTACTTC. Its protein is CASSEAGRGMETQYF.

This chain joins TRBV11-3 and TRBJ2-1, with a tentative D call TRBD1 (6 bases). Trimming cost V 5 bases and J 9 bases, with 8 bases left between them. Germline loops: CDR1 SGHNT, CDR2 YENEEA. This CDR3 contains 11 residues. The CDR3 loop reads CASSRRGEQFF. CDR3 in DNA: TGTGCCAGCAGCCGCAGGGGTGAGCAGTTCTTC.

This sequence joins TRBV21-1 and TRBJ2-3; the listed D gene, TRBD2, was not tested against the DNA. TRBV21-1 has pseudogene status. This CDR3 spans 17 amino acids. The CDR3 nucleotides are TGTGCCAGCAGCAAAGAGGGGTGCGGGGGGGGAACAGATACGCAGTATTTT. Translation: CASSKEGCGGGTDTQYF.